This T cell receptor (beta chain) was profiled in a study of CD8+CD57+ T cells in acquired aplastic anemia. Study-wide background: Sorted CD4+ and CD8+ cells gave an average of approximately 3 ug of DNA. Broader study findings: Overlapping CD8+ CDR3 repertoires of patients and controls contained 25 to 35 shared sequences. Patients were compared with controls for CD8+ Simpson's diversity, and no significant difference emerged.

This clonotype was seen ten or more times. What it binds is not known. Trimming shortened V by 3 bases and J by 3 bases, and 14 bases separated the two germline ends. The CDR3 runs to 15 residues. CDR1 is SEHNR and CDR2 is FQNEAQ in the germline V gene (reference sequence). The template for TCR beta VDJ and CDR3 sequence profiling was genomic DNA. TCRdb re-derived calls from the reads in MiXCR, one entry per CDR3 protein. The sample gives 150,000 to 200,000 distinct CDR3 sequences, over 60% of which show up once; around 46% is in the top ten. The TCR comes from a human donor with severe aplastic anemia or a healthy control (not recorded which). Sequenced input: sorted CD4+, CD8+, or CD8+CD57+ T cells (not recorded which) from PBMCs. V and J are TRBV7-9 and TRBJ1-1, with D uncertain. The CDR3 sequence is CASSFISSGYTEAFF. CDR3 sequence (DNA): TGTGCCAGCAGCTTTATATCCTCGGGATACACTGAAGCTTTCTTT.